This TCR beta chain derives from a study of T-cell memory formation after mild COVID-19. As to this clonotype: No antigen is known for it.

Study results and caveats: Contracting clones localized mainly to CM and EM when CD4+ and mainly to EMRA when CD8+.

One entry per CDR3 protein, called by TCRdb with MiXCR from the 5' RACE reads. The sample holds approximately 560,000 distinct CDR3 sequences; roughly a sixth are singletons and the top ten take roughly 7.7%. With 4 bases removed from V and 6 bases from J, the gap between germline ends came to 30 bases. The germline V gene encodes CDR1 MNHEY and CDR2 SVGAGI. There are 19 residues in the CDR3. Sequences were obtained from PBMCs or a T cell subset sorted from them (not recorded which). The TCR was taken from an adult woman who had mild COVID-19 (a few samples of this study predate the infection). Cell type and time point are not known. V gene TRBV6-5 combines with J gene TRBJ2-5; perhaps TRBD1 as D (6 bases). The CDR3 region has the DNA TGTGCCAGCAGTTCCGATCACCTTGACGGACAGTACCCCCGGCAGACCCAGTACTTC. Amino acid sequence: CASSSDHLDGQYPRQTQYF.